What follows are 32 T cell receptor beta chains derived from one specimen sequenced in a study of quantifying T cell responses using KT2 cells. Study as a whole: TCR alpha and beta constant-region primers primed reverse transcription of RNA.

An oligo carrying a UMI was ligated to the cDNA 3' end. First-round PCR used around 4 cycles and beta primers RC1.1 and RC1.2 covering TRBC1 and TRBC2. TCRdb re-analysed the UMI-ligation and nested PCR reads in MiXCR, keeping a single row per CDR3 protein. The profile shows fewer than 60,000 distinct CDR3 sequences, more than 9% of them singletons. The sequencing input was PBMCs spiked with cells of the T cell clone KT2. These receptors were obtained from a human donor.

V is TRBV2 and J is TRBJ1-5; no clear D gene. Germline V gene lookup returns CDR1 SNHLY and CDR2 FYNNEI. The CDR3 has 13 amino acids. The V end was cut by 9 bases, the J end by 2 bases, with 11 bases between. CDR3 loop: CASLFGGNQPQHF. Here the CDR3 DNA reads TGTGCCAGTTTGTTCGGGGGCAATCAGCCCCAGCATTTT.

This clonotype was seen at least ten times. This chain links TRBV29-1 with TRBJ1-1, with D unresolved. CDR1 is SQVTM, CDR2 ANQGSEA, per germline. The CDR3 length is 11 residues. V lost 4 bases and J 8 bases, leaving 11 bases between the germline ends. The CDR3 DNA sequence: TGCAGCGTTGGGTCGATCGGGGAAGCTTTCTTT. It translates to CSVGSIGEAFF.

The CDR3 region is CASSQAGGLTGELFF. For the CDR3, the DNA is TGCGCCAGCAGCCAAGCGGGGGGGCTCACCGGGGAGCTGTTTTTT. The chain has TRBV4-1 and TRBJ2-2; 8 bases are a match to TRBD2. This CDR3 comprises 15 residues. V shed 1 base, J shed 4 bases, and the junction held 2 bases outside the gene matches. Per germline, CDR1 MGHRA and CDR2 YSYEKL.

This clonotype turned up a few times. The V and J genes are TRBV29-1 and TRBJ2-1; TRBD2 matches at 11 bases. Germline values: CDR1 SQVTM, CDR2 ANQGSEA. CDR3 size: 14 residues. Trimming at V came to 8 bases and at J to 4 bases, leaving 7 bases not matched to a gene. The CDR3 reads CSFVAGGPYNEQFF. In DNA form, the CDR3 reads TGCAGCTTCGTAGCGGGAGGGCCTTACAATGAGCAGTTCTTC.

This clonotype came up a few times. This sequence joins TRBV10-1 and TRBJ1-2, with a possible D match to TRBD1 (6 bases). Trimming removed 6 bases at V and 0 bases at J, with 11 bases between. This CDR3 contains 14 residues. Germline V gene data show CDR1 as WNHNN and CDR2 as SYGVQD (reference sequence). CDR3 loop: CASRPDRANYGYTF. CDR3 coding DNA: TGCGCCAGCAGACCGGACAGAGCTAACTATGGCTACACCTTC.

This clonotype was observed a few times. The chain joins TRBV6-5 to TRBJ1-2; 12 bases are shared with TRBD1. Germline assignment: CDR1 MNHEY and CDR2 SVGAGI. The CDR3 is made up of 16 amino acids. Trimming removed 5 bases from V and 4 bases from J; junction bases left unmatched: 8. CDR3 sequence: CASSRDRGRLSYGYTF. Here the CDR3 DNA reads TGTGCCAGCAGTCGGGACAGGGGGCGCTTGAGCTATGGCTACACCTTC.

Only a few counts were recorded for this clonotype. The chain recombines TRBV6-4 with TRBJ2-3; TRBD2 matches 7 bases. The CDR3 sequence is 15 residues long. CDR1 is MRHNA, CDR2 SNTAGT, per germline. J gave up 3 bases and V 2 bases, and 5 bases lay outside the gene matches. The CDR3 nucleotides read TGTGCCAGCAGTGACGGCGGGGGAGGGACAGATACGCAGTATTTT. Encoded protein: CASSDGGGGTDTQYF.

The chain carries TRBV6-2 or TRBV6-3 and TRBJ1-5, with 8 bases aligning to TRBD1. Germline CDR1 MNHEY, CDR2 SVGEGT. V was clipped by 6 bases and J by 1 base; unmatched bases: 8. CDR3 size: 16 residues. CDR3 amino acids: CASRSQGARSNQPQHF. CDR3 nucleotide sequence: TGTGCCAGCAGGTCCCAGGGGGCAAGAAGCAATCAGCCCCAGCATTTT.

The CDR3 sequence: CASSFDRNTQYF. Written as DNA, the CDR3 is TGTGCCAGCAGTTTTGATCGAAATACGCAGTATTTT. The V gene is TRBV12-3 or TRBV12-4, the J gene TRBJ2-3; no clear D gene. This CDR3 has 12 residues. Trimming took off 3 bases at V and 7 bases at J, with 8 bases between the two ends.

This clonotype showed up many times. The chain recombines TRBV5-1 with TRBJ2-3; tentatively, D is TRBD2 (6 bases). The length of the CDR3 is 16 residues. Germline V gives CDR1 SGHRS, CDR2 YFSETQ. V lost 1 base and J 0 bases, leaving 12 bases between the germline ends. CDR3 DNA sequence: TGCGCCAGCAGCTTGCCAGGCGGGACTAGCACAGATACGCAGTATTTT. Translated, it gives CASSLPGGTSTDTQYF. Variable domain in full (rest from reference TRBV5-1 and TRBJ2-3): KAGVTQTPRYLIKTRGQQVTLSCSPISGHRSVSWYQQTPGQGLQFLFEYFSETQRNKGNFPGRFSGRQFSNSRSEMNVSTLELGDSALYLCASSLPGGTSTDTQYFGPGTRLTVL.

The sample holds many counts of this clonotype. CDR3 sequence reads: CASSPYNGGPGNEQFF. As DNA, the CDR3 is TGTGCCAGCTCACCTTACAACGGGGGGCCAGGAAATGAGCAGTTCTTC. The J gene is TRBJ2-1, the V gene TRBV18; the D gene is possibly TRBD2 (7 bases). Germline CDR1 is KGHSH and CDR2 is LQKENI. Trimming shortened V by 3 bases and J by 7 bases, and 19 bases separated the two germline ends. This CDR3 region has 16 residues.

This clonotype has a handful of counts. This chain uses TRBV19 with TRBJ2-2; 12 nucleotides agree with TRBD1. CDR1 is LNHDA and CDR2 is SQIVND in the germline V gene (reference sequence). The junction had 8 bases not matched to a gene; V was cut back by 5 bases and J by 7 bases. This CDR3 is built from 16 residues. The CDR3: CASSPRDRGRVGELFF. DNA for the CDR3: TGTGCCAGTAGTCCTCGGGACAGGGGGCGAGTCGGGGAGCTGTTTTTT.

This clonotype was detected many times. The genes are TRBV25-1 and TRBJ1-4; D is unclear. V lost 5 bases and J lost 0, with 13 bases in between. This CDR3 comprises 16 residues. The V gene's germline CDR1 is MGHDK and CDR2 SYGVNS. Written as DNA, the CDR3 is TGTGCCAGCAGTCAATTTATGGATCCAACTAATGAAAAACTGTTTTTT. As protein: CASSQFMDPTNEKLFF.

The V call is TRBV11-3, the J call TRBJ1-2; D perhaps matches TRBD1 (5 bases). This CDR3 contains 14 residues. V gave up 5 bases and J gave up 0 bases, with 10 bases separating them. The V gene's germline CDR1 is SGHNT and CDR2 YENEEA. The CDR3 loop is CASSPGPTNYGYTF. Written as DNA, the CDR3 is TGTGCCAGCAGCCCAGGGCCTACTAACTATGGCTACACCTTC.

The chain couples TRBV5-1 to TRBJ2-7; 12 bases line up with TRBD2. Trimming took 0 bases from V and 7 from J; bases not matched to a gene: 11. Germline V lookup: CDR1 SGHRS, CDR2 YFSETQ. CDR3 length equals 17 residues. CDR3 DNA: TGCGCCAGCAGCTTGGAGTTGACTAGCGGGAGAGGTAGGGAGCAGTACTTC. The encoded protein is CASSLELTSGRGREQYF. The full variable domain, in which reference TRBV5-1 and TRBJ2-7 provide the parts outside the CDR3, is KAGVTQTPRYLIKTRGQQVTLSCSPISGHRSVSWYQQTPGQGLQFLFEYFSETQRNKGNFPGRFSGRQFSNSRSEMNVSTLELGDSALYLCASSLELTSGRGREQYFGPGTRLTVT.

The V gene is TRBV11-2, the J gene TRBJ2-1, with 11 nucleotides matching TRBD1. In germline, CDR1 is SGHAT, CDR2 FQNNGV. J lost 12 bases, V lost 0 bases, and 10 bases had no gene match. This CDR3 region has 16 residues. The CDR3 region is CASSLDPGQGAWGQFF. CDR3 nucleotide sequence: TGTGCCAGCAGCTTAGATCCTGGACAGGGGGCCTGGGGGCAGTTCTTC.

The table lists this clonotype with a few counts. The rearrangement links TRBV3-1 to TRBJ2-5; D unresolved. Germline values: CDR1 LGHDT, CDR2 YNNKEL (reference sequence). The CDR3 loop spans 15 amino acids. V was cut by 3 bases and J by 3 bases, with 14 bases left in between. The CDR3 spells CASSHADTFEETQYF. The CDR3 DNA follows: TGTGCCAGCAGCCATGCCGACACCTTCGAAGAGACCCAGTACTTC.

The chain links TRBV15 to TRBJ1-3; D unresolved. Germline V lookup: CDR1 LNHNV, CDR2 YYDKDF (reference sequence). The CDR3 has 15 residues. Trimming removed 5 bases from V and 3 bases from J, with 14 bases in between. CDR3 sequence reads: CATSPRIVGGNTIYF. CDR3 nucleotides: TGTGCCACCAGCCCCCGTATCGTGGGTGGAAACACCATATATTTT.

The V gene is TRBV19, the J gene TRBJ1-1; TRBD1 agrees at 7 bases. V lost 6 bases, J lost 0 bases, and 4 bases stayed unmatched. The length of the CDR3 is 14 residues. Germline V gene lookup returns CDR1 LNHDA and CDR2 SQIVND (reference sequence). This CDR3 reads CASSVDRVNTEAFF. The CDR3 region has the DNA TGTGCCAGTAGCGTCGACAGGGTGAACACTGAAGCTTTCTTT.

The chain joins TRBV11-3 to TRBJ2-1; the D is unclear. This CDR3 has 15 residues. The germline V gene encodes CDR1 SGHNT and CDR2 YENEEA. Trimming pared 8 bases from V and 0 bases from J, leaving 14 bases between. The CDR3 loop reads CASHKSDSSYNEQFF. The CDR3 coding sequence is TGTGCCAGCCACAAGTCCGATAGCTCCTACAATGAGCAGTTCTTC.

This clonotype has a count of ten or more. In DNA form, the CDR3 reads TGTGCCACCAGCAGAGACCGCGGCCGGACAGCCTACGAGCAGTACTTC. This translates into CATSRDRGRTAYEQYF. V usage is TRBV15 and J usage is TRBJ2-7, with a possible D match to TRBD1 (6 bases). Trimming removed 0 bases at V and 2 bases at J, with 14 bases between. Germline V gene data show CDR1 as LNHNV and CDR2 as YYDKDF (reference sequence). The CDR3 totals 16 residues.

The chain recombines TRBV6-5 with TRBJ2-7; weak D call: TRBD2 (6 bases). The V end lost 4 bases, the J end lost 4 bases, and 11 bases lay between the germline ends. The CDR3 is 13 amino acids. CDR1 and CDR2 from the germline V gene are MNHEY and SVGAGI. CDR3 nucleotide sequence: TGTGCCAGCAGTTCTAACCGGGGGTACGAGCAGTACTTC. Its translation is CASSSNRGYEQYF.

The CDR3 sequence is CATAGTNYGYTF. DNA of the CDR3: TGTGCCACCGCGGGGACTAACTATGGCTACACCTTC. This chain uses TRBV2 with TRBJ1-2; D unresolved. Trimming took 10 bases from V and 0 from J, leaving 9 bases between them. Germline CDR1 reads SNHLY; CDR2 reads FYNNEI. The CDR3 is 12 amino acids.

The CDR3 here is CASSPLGLSNNEQFF. CDR3 nucleotides: TGTGCCAGCAGTCCCCTTGGGCTGTCGAACAATGAGCAGTTCTTC. The chain is built from TRBV6-2 or TRBV6-3 and TRBJ2-1; no clear D. Germline CDR1 reads MNHEY; CDR2 reads SVGEGT. The CDR3 spans 15 residues. The ends were cut back, 5 bases at V and 5 bases at J, with 16 bases in the middle.

There are a few counts of this clonotype. The chain carries TRBV20-1 and TRBJ2-3, with TRBD1 identical over 11 bases. Germline CDR1 reads DFQATT; CDR2 reads SNEGSKA (reference sequence). The CDR3 extends over 18 amino acids. J lost 1 base, V lost 5 bases, and 14 bases had no gene match. In nucleotides, the CDR3 is TGCAGTGCTGCCCCGGACAGGGGGCTAATCATCGGCACAGATACGCAGTATTTT. It encodes CSAAPDRGLIIGTDTQYF.

The chain uses TRBV5-1 and TRBJ2-7; maybe TRBD2 (6 bases). The CDR3 consists of 14 residues. Germline-derived CDR1 and CDR2 are SGHRS and YFSETQ. The V end was cut by 7 bases, the J end by 0 bases, with 14 bases between. In nucleotides, the CDR3 is TGCGCCAGCGGGCGGGACGGACCCTCCTACGAGCAGTACTTC. It yields the protein CASGRDGPSYEQYF.

In its sample, this clonotype was seen a few times. J is TRBJ2-5 and V is TRBV21-1; TRBD1 was called by the table and not checked on the DNA. TRBV21-1 is assigned pseudogene status. This CDR3 comprises 19 residues. The CDR3 DNA follows: TGTGCCACCTACCCCGTCGCCCGTCACAGGGGGAGCTCCCAAGAGACCCAGTACTTC. Its translation: CATYPVARHRGSSQETQYF.

The chain recombines TRBV14 with TRBJ1-2; possible D gene TRBD1, 5 bases. The CDR3 covers 14 residues. Germline assignment: CDR1 SGHDN and CDR2 FVKESK. Deletions cut 4 bases from V and 7 bases from J, with 16 bases between. DNA for the CDR3: TGTGCCAGCAGCCGCGACAGCCCCGGCCCTGGCTACACCTTC. Its translation: CASSRDSPGPGYTF. The complete variable domain, with remaining parts taken from reference TRBV14 and TRBJ1-2, reads EAGVTQFPSHSVIEKGQTVTLRCDPISGHDNLYWYRRVMGKEIKFLLHFVKESKQDESGMPNNRFLAERTGGTYSTLKVQPAELEDSGVYFCASSRDSPGPGYTFGSGTRLTVV.

This chain connects TRBV6-2 or TRBV6-3 to TRBJ2-7, with 12 bases fitting TRBD2. The CDR3 sequence is 13 residues long. The germline V gene has CDR1 MNHEY and CDR2 SVGEGT. Trimming took 11 bases from V and 3 from J; bases not matched to a gene: 5. The DNA for the CDR3 is TGTGCCGCGCGGACTAGCGGGAACTACGAGCAGTACTTC. Protein product: CAARTSGNYEQYF.

The chain has TRBV4-1 and TRBJ1-5; TRBD1 might be the D (5 bases). V lost 3 bases and J lost 6, with 27 bases in between. This CDR3 contains 19 residues. Germline V gene lookup returns CDR1 MGHRA and CDR2 YSYEKL. DNA of the CDR3: TGCGCCAGCAGCCATACACTGGGAACGATCCCCAGGGTGTCTCAGCCCCAGCATTTT. The encoded protein is CASSHTLGTIPRVSQPQHF.

The chain uses TRBV7-6 and TRBJ2-1, with D possibly TRBD2 on 5 matching bases. V was shortened by 1 base and J by 0 bases, with 13 bases between the two germline ends. Germline V gene sequence: CDR1 SGHVS, CDR2 FNYEAQ. The CDR3 contains 17 residues. The CDR3 DNA reads TGTGCCAGCAGCTTAGTTGGACTGCGGAGCTCCTACAATGAGCAGTTCTTC. This sequence encodes CASSLVGLRSSYNEQFF. Combining the CDR3 with reference TRBV7-6 and TRBJ2-1 gives the whole variable domain GAGVSQSPRYKVTKRGQDVALRCDPISGHVSLYWYRQALGQGPEFLTYFNYEAQQDKSGLPNDRFSAERPEGSISTLTIQRTEQRDSAMYRCASSLVGLRSSYNEQFFGPGTRLTVL.

This clonotype was detected many times. The chain links TRBV5-1 to TRBJ2-3; D not certain. CDR1 and CDR2 (germline): SGHRS, YFSETQ. The CDR3 extends over 14 amino acids. Trimming removed 0 bases at V and 6 bases at J, with 11 bases between. CDR3 protein: CASSLDPGWDTQYF. The CDR3 DNA reads TGCGCCAGCAGCTTGGATCCCGGGTGGGATACGCAGTATTTT. The whole variable domain, remainder taken from reference TRBV5-1 and TRBJ2-3, is KAGVTQTPRYLIKTRGQQVTLSCSPISGHRSVSWYQQTPGQGLQFLFEYFSETQRNKGNFPGRFSGRQFSNSRSEMNVSTLELGDSALYLCASSLDPGWDTQYFGPGTRLTVL.